The following is a T cell receptor (beta chain) sequence with its context. This sample is part of a study of blood T cell repertoires in COVID-19. Whole-study context: The study drew acute and convalescent COVID-19 samples from the United States, Italy and Spain.

Under the authors' procedure: Using reference gene primer amplification, nucleated cell counts were estimated. The table came from immunoSEQ multiplex PCR; TCRdb's copy has only in-frame clones and leaves some out. V, J and clone size reflect that table, while D and trimming were determined from the DNA. This table holds some 320,000 clones, roughly 90% found once. The V gene's germline CDR1 is MNHEY and CDR2 SVGAGI. The CDR3 consists of 15 residues. With 6 bases clipped from V and 0 bases from J, the junction kept 5 bases outside the gene matches. Ages ranged from roughly 18 to 100 years, with residence in 24 US areas.

This chain joins TRBV6-5 and TRBJ1-5; 7 bases are a match to TRBD1. Sequenced input: PBMCs or T cells enriched from blood (not recorded which). The sequence came from a man in his fifties or sixties who had recovered from COVID-19. CDR3 in DNA: TGTGCCAGCAGACTACAGGGGTATAGCAATCAGCCCCAGCATTTT. It specifies CASRLQGYSNQPQHF.